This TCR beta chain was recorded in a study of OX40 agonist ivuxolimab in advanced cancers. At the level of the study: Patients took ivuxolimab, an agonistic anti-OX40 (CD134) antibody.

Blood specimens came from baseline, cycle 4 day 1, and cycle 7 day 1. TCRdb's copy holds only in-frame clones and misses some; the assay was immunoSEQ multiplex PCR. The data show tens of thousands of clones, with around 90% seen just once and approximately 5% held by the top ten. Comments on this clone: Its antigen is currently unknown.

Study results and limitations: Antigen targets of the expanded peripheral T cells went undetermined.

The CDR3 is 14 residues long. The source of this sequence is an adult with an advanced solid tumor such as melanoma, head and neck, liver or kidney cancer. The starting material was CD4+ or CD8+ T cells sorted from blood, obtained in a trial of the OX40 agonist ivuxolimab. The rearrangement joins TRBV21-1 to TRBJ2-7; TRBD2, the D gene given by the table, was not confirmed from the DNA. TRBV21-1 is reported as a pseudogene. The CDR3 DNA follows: TGTGCCAGCAGGGTGGGTAGCGTCTCCTACGAGCAGTACTTC. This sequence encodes CASRVGSVSYEQYF.